The clone carrying this T cell receptor beta chain was detected ten times or more. The V gene lost 5 bases and the J gene lost 3 bases, with 14 bases spanning the gap. There are 15 residues in the CDR3. CDR1 SGHTA and CDR2 FQGNSA come from the germline V gene. Via MiXCR, TCRdb re-called the RT-PCR reads, giving one row per CDR3 protein. The top ten hold 25% to 30% of the sample, which has 150,000 to 200,000 distinct CDR3 sequences, about an eighth seen once. The data originate from a study of response to subunit inactivated influenza vaccine. The data were also submitted as part of a second study, on T cells expressing NK-cell markers. Per that paper: TCR beta cDNA was made by 5'RACE template switching with UMIs.

V usage is TRBV7-2 and J usage is TRBJ2-1; D is unresolved. The receptor was derived from a man aged 45-65 years who received an inactivated influenza vaccine. Material: CD8+ T cells sorted from PBMCs, obtained about 11 days after vaccination. The CDR3: CASSPTDSRYNEQFF. DNA of the CDR3: TGTGCCAGCAGCCCCACAGATTCCCGCTACAATGAGCAGTTCTTC.